Following are 13 T cell receptor beta chains from one sample sequenced in a study of CD4 T cells in relation to SARS-CoV-2 and coronaviruses. TCRdb keeps only in-frame clones here, not all; method: immunoSEQ multiplex PCR. The sample carries 50,000 to 70,000 clones, around 86% recorded once. CD4+ T cells from unexposed donors were obtained before the COVID-19 pandemic (2011-2018). Source material: memory CD4+ T cells from PBMCs. These receptors all come from a human donor in good health.

The chain employs TRBV5-1 and TRBJ2-5; 9 positions match TRBD2. V lost 4 bases, J lost 2 bases, and 12 bases stayed unmatched. The germline V gene has CDR1 SGHRS and CDR2 YFSETQ. The CDR3 loop spans 17 amino acids. The CDR3 coding sequence is TGCGCCAGCAGCATTACCGGGACTAGCCAGGCTCAAGAGACCCAGTACTTC. This encodes CASSITGTSQAQETQYF.

V gene TRBV7-3 combines with J gene TRBJ1-1, with a weak D call TRBD1 (5 bases). CDR3 size: 14 residues. Trimming removed 5 bases at V and 10 bases at J, with 20 bases between. Germline CDR1 reads SGHTA; CDR2 reads FQGTGA. This CDR3 is CASSPGQGGGLAFF. The DNA of the CDR3 is TGTGCCAGCAGCCCCGGTCAGGGTGGAGGTTTAGCTTTCTTT.

This rearrangement joins TRBV4-2 to TRBJ2-1, with 8 bases fitting TRBD1. The CDR3 totals 16 residues. V trimming: 4 bases; J trimming: 8 bases; junction bases outside the gene matches: 13. Germline V gives CDR1 LGHNA, CDR2 YNFKEQ. The CDR3 DNA is TGTGCCAGCAGCCGGCCCGGGACAGGCTTAAGAGATGAGCAGTTCTTC. Protein product: CASSRPGTGLRDEQFF.

V usage is TRBV4-2 and J usage is TRBJ2-1, with D perhaps assigned TRBD1 or TRBD2 (6 bases each). V was trimmed by 3 bases and J by 0 bases, leaving 27 bases between them. The V gene's germline CDR1 is LGHNA and CDR2 YNFKEQ. This CDR3 contains 21 residues. The CDR3 DNA is TGTGCCAGCAGCCAGCGGAGGTTAGGGGGGTTACAGCCCTACTCCTACAATGAGCAGTTCTTC. Protein sequence: CASSQRRLGGLQPYSYNEQFF.

This clone has a handful of counts. This sequence joins TRBV2 and TRBJ1-6; 11 bases align to TRBD1. V lost 8 bases and J lost 10; bases outside the gene matches: 7. This CDR3 contains 14 residues. The V gene's germline CDR1 is SNHLY and CDR2 FYNNEI. CDR3 DNA: TGTGCCAGCTCTGGGACAGGGGGACGATCACCCCTCCACTTT. Encoded protein: CASSGTGGRSPLHF.

The chain is built from TRBV18 and TRBJ1-2; TRBD1 matches at 8 bases. This CDR3 is built from 16 residues. Germline V gene lookup returns CDR1 KGHSH and CDR2 LQKENI. V lost 3 bases, J lost 4 bases, and 10 bases stayed unmatched. The CDR3 sequence: CASSPRTGRVLYGYTF. CDR3 coding DNA: TGTGCCAGCTCACCGAGGACAGGGAGAGTCCTCTATGGCTACACCTTC.

This sequence joins TRBV6-1 and TRBJ1-3; 8 bases map to TRBD1. Germline V gene data show CDR1 as MNHNS and CDR2 as SASEGT. V lost 1 base, J lost 0 bases, and 2 bases stayed unmatched. The CDR3 extends over 16 amino acids. The CDR3 sequence: CASSEGDRNSGNTIYF. Written as DNA, the CDR3 is TGTGCCAGCAGTGAAGGGGACAGGAACTCTGGAAACACCATATATTTT.

This clone was observed a single time. The junction shows a germline mismatch at one end, possibly a read error. The chain is built from TRBV7-7 and TRBJ2-1, with 11 nucleotides matching TRBD2. The CDR3 totals 13 residues. Germline loops: CDR1 SSHAT, CDR2 FNYEAQ (reference sequence). CDR3 in amino acids: CASSTGTSGEQFF. The CDR3, as DNA: TGTGCTAGCAGCACAGGGACTAGCGGAGAGCAGTTCTTC.

The J gene is TRBJ1-2, the V gene TRBV4-1; D gene ambiguous. This CDR3 comprises 14 residues. The V end was cut by 1 base, the J end by 3 bases, with 9 bases between. From germline, CDR1 is MGHRA and CDR2 YSYEKL. The CDR3 sequence: CASSQATFHYGYTF. Here the CDR3 DNA reads TGCGCCAGCAGCCAAGCCACCTTCCACTATGGCTACACCTTC.

V gene TRBV5-4 combines with J gene TRBJ1-4; a possible D gene is TRBD1 (5 bases). The CDR3 spans 15 residues. Germline V gene data show CDR1 as SGHNT and CDR2 as YYREEE (reference sequence). V was trimmed by 0 bases and J by 7 bases, leaving 13 bases between them. The CDR3 loop is CASSLAKGQGEKLFF. The CDR3 DNA reads as TGTGCCAGCAGCTTGGCCAAGGGTCAGGGTGAAAAACTGTTTTTT. The full variable domain, completed using reference TRBV5-4 and TRBJ1-4, is ETGVTQSPTHLIKTRGQQVTLRCSSQSGHNTVSWYQQALGQGPQFIFQYYREEENGRGNFPPRFSGLQFPNYSSELNVNALELDDSALYLCASSLAKGQGEKLFFGSGTQLSVL.

The V and J genes are TRBV5-1 and TRBJ2-3, with D perhaps matching TRBD2 (5 bases). The CDR3 runs to 13 residues. V lost 7 bases, J lost 2 bases, and 11 bases lay in between. Germline V gene lookup returns CDR1 SGHRS and CDR2 YFSETQ. The CDR3 sequence is CASSDGNTDTQYF. CDR3 nucleotides: TGCGCCAGCTCGGACGGGAACACAGATACGCAGTATTTT.

The chain is built from TRBV7-6 and TRBJ2-1; 7 bases agree with TRBD2. The V gene's germline CDR1 is SGHVS and CDR2 FNYEAQ. The J segment lost 0 bases and the V segment lost 1 base, leaving 3 bases of the junction unmatched. The CDR3 covers 16 residues. The CDR3 spells CASSLDGGGSYNEQFF. The CDR3 DNA follows: TGTGCCAGCAGCTTAGATGGCGGGGGCTCCTACAATGAGCAGTTCTTC.

This sequence joins TRBV11-2 and TRBJ2-3; no reliable D call. The V and J ends lost 5 bases and 3 bases respectively, with 12 bases between them. Germline V CDR1 and CDR2: SGHAT, FQNNGV. CDR3 length: 14 amino acids. The CDR3 loop reads CASSPPHGTDTQYF. The CDR3 nucleotides are TGTGCCAGCAGCCCCCCGCACGGTACAGATACGCAGTATTTT.